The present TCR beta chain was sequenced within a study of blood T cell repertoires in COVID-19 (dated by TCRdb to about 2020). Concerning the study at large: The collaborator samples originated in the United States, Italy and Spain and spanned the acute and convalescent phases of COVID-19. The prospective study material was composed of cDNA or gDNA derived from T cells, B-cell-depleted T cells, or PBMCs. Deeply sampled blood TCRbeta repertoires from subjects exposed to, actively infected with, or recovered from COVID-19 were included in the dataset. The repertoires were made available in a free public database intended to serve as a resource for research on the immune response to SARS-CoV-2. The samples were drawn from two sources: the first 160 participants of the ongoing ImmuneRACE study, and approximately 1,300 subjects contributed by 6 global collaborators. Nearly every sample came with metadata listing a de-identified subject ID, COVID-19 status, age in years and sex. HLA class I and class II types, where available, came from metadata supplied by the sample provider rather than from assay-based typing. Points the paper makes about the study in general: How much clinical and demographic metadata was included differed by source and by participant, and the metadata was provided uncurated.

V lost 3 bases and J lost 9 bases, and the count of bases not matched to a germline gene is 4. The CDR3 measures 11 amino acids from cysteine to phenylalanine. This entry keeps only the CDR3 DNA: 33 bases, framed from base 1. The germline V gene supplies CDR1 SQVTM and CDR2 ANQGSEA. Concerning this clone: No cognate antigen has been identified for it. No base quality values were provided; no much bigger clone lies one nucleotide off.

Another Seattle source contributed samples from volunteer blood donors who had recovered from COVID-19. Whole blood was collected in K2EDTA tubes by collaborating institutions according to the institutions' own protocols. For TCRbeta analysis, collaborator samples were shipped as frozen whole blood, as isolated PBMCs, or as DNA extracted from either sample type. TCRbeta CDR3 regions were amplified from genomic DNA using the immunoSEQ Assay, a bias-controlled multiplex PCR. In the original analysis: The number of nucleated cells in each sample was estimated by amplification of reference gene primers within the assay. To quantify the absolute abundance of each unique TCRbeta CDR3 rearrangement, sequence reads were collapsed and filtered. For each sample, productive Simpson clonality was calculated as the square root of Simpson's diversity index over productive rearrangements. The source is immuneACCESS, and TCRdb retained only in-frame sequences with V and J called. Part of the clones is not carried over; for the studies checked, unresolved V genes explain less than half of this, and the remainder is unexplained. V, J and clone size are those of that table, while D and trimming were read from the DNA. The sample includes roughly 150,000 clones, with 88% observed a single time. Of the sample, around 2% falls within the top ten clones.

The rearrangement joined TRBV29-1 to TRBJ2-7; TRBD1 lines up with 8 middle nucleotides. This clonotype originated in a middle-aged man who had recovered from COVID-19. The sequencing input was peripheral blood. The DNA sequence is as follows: TGCAGCGTTGAGCTCACAGGGGGGCAGTACTTC. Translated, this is CSVELTGGQYF.